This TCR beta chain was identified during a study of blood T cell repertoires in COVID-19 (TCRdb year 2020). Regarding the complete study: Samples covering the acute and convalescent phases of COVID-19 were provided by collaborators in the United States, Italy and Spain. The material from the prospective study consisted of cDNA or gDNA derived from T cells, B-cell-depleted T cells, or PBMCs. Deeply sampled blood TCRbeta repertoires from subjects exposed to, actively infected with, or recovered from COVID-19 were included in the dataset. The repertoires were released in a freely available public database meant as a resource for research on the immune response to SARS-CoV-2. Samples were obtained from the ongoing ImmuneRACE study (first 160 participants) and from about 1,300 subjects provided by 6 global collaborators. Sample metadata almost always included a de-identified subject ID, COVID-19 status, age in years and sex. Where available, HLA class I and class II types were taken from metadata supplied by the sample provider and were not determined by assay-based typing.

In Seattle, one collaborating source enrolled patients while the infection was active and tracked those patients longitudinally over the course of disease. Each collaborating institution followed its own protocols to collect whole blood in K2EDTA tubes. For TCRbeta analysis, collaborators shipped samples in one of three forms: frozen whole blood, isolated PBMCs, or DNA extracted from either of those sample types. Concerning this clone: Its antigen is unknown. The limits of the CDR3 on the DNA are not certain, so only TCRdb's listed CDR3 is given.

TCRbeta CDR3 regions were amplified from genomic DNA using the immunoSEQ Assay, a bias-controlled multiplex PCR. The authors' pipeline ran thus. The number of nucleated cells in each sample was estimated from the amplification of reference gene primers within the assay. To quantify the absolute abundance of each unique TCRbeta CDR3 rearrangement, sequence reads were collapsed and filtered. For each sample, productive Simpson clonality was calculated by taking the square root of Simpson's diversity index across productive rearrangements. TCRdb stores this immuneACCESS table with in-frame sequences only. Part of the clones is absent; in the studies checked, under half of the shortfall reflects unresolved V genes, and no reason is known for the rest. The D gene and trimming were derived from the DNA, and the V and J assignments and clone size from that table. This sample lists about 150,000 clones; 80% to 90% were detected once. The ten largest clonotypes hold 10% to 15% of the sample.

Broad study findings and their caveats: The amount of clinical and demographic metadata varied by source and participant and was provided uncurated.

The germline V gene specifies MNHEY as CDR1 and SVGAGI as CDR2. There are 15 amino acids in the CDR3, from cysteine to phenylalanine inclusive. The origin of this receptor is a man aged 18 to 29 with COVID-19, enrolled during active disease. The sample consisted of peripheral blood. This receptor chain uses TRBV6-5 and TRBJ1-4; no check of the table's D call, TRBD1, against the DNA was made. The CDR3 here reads CASRRVGTGSEKLLF.